The present entry profiles one T cell receptor beta chain with its context. Its antigen remains unidentified. The sample holds no much larger clone one base away, and base qualities are not on file. Receptors were amplified or captured by RACE. TCRdb shows the sequencer as NextSeq 500. During library preparation, unique molecular identifiers were attached to individual cDNA molecules so that TCRs could be counted quantitatively and reproducibly. Under the source paper's analysis protocol: A median of around 100,000 TCRs per sample was observed, with a range of about 20,000 to 750,000. The Decombinator software suite was used to annotate V, J and CDR3 in the TCR reads. To make PS versus PT1 abundance plots, every sample was subsampled to the same number of TCRs (28,000). TCRs were defined as expanded if absent before sensitization and observed at least eight times at the 2-week time point. TCRdb reprocessing: public reads trimmed at Q25 with fastp, clones called with MiXCR, in-frame beta chains kept. Rows are unified per CDR3 protein, each entry keeping the most common DNA and genes. The V and J calls reflect TCRdb's pipeline rather than the authors' work. The sample records 60,000 to 80,000 distinct CDR3 sequences, about 6% of which are singletons. In total, the top ten clones hold around 3.4% of the sample.

The time point label, read with the paper, signifies: healthy volunteer bleed at 6 weeks. Total RNA was extracted from unfractionated whole blood that had been collected in Tempus Blood RNA tubes. About five healthy volunteers acted as controls for TCR sequencing and had blood drawn at day 0, 2 weeks and 6 weeks. This sample is drawn from a study of human T cells and chemical hapten exposure (dated by TCRdb to about 2021). In the study overall: Libraries were pooled for sequencing, and per-sample TCR yields varied mainly because of small differences in library volumes within the pool. Each blood RNA sample was used to sequence both TCR alpha and TCR beta chains. This study followed changes in the peripheral blood TCR repertoire in vivo during primary and secondary sensitization of alopecia patients to the hapten diphenylcyclopropenone (DPC). Study-wide conclusions, independent of this receptor: Repeated subsampling changed both the strength of the expansion versus patch-test correlation and the threshold at which the correlation became significant. DPC sensitization did not change how many TCRs were above 1 in 1000 frequency, and no evidence was found of alterations in global repertoire structure.

Material for sequencing was whole blood. This TCR came from a female donor in good health. Some clones in this sample may be carry-over from other donors' samples.

The CDR3 region reads CASSRSYEQYF. The DNA reads as follows: TGTGCCAGCAGTCGTTCCTACGAGCAGTACTTC. The rearrangement combines TRBV25-1 with TRBJ2-7; no confident D gene assignment can be made. According to the germline V gene, CDR1 reads MGHDK and CDR2 reads SYGVNS. The CDR3, cysteine through phenylalanine, is 11 amino acids long. The read is trimmed to its CDR3 DNA, 33 bases read in frame from base 1. V gives up 5 bases and J gives up 1 base, and the segment between their germline ends measures 3 bases.